This TCR beta chain is from a study of blood T cell repertoires in COVID-19. About the research overall: Samples taken during acute and convalescent COVID-19 were collected in the United States, Italy and Spain. In each case, the material was cDNA or gDNA derived from T cells, B-cell-depleted T cells, or PBMCs.

CDR1 and CDR2 from the germline V gene are LNHNV and YYDKDF (reference sequence). Trimming removed 2 bases at V and 7 bases at J, with 12 bases between. The CDR3 is 14 amino acids. Original processing methods: Estimates of nucleated cell counts were drawn from the amplification of reference gene primers. The method was immunoSEQ multiplex PCR; TCRdb's version includes in-frame clones alone and lacks a portion of them. V and J calls and clone size are as listed in that table; D and trimming were resolved from the DNA. The sample has fewer than 650,000 clones, around 90% seen once; the top ten hold 7.8%. A Seattle source enrolled patients during active infection and followed them longitudinally. This clone occurred once.

The J gene is TRBJ2-1, the V gene TRBV15; D is uncertain. Sequenced input: peripheral blood. This receptor was identified in a woman aged 50 to 60 with COVID-19, enrolled during active disease. CDR3 amino acids: CATSRITQANEQFF. In DNA, the CDR3 is TGTGCCACCAGCAGAATTACCCAGGCGAATGAGCAGTTCTTC.